The 13 T cell receptor beta chains below were found in one sample sequenced in a study of T cell responses to AZD1222 COVID-19 vaccine. The assay was immunoSEQ multiplex PCR, and TCRdb's table has in-frame clones only and misses some. The sample carries about 130,000 clones, around 94% recorded once. Here the sequenced sample was peripheral blood, taken on day 0 of AZD1222 vaccination. Receptors were obtained from an adult in good health.

The gene calls are TRBV6-5 and TRBJ1-2, with D maybe TRBD1 (5 bases). Germline CDR1 MNHEY, CDR2 SVGAGI. The CDR3 is made up of 14 amino acids. V lost 6 bases, J lost 3 bases, and 14 bases lay in between. This chain's CDR3 is CASRPILGDYGYTF. Written as DNA, the CDR3 is TGTGCCAGCAGACCCATTTTGGGGGACTATGGCTACACCTTC.

The chain couples TRBV7-9 to TRBJ1-6; tentative D call: TRBD1 (5 bases). The CDR3 is 14 residues long. V was clipped by 6 bases and J by 9 bases, with 15 bases between them. CDR1 is SEHNR and CDR2 is FQNEAQ in the germline V gene (reference sequence). The CDR3 region is CASRSGPSSSPLHF. CDR3 DNA sequence: TGTGCCAGCAGGTCAGGGCCTTCCTCTTCACCCCTCCACTTT.

The J gene is TRBJ2-3, the V gene TRBV10-3, with D unclear. The CDR3 is 13 amino acids. V was clipped by 3 bases and J by 5 bases, with 9 bases between them. Germline V gives CDR1 ENHRY, CDR2 SYGVKD. CDR3 residues: CAISDPRRDTQYF. The CDR3 DNA sequence: TGTGCCATCAGTGACCCTCGGCGAGATACGCAGTATTTT.

The chain combines TRBV6-2 or TRBV6-3 with TRBJ1-5, with D hard to call. Germline-derived CDR1 and CDR2 are MNHEY and SVGEGT. V lost 2 bases to trimming and J lost 0 bases, with 5 bases between them. CDR3 length: 14 amino acids. Here the CDR3 reads CASSYAYSNQPQHF. The CDR3 DNA reads TGTGCCAGCAGTTACGCATATAGCAATCAGCCCCAGCATTTT.

The gene calls are TRBV6-5 and TRBJ2-1; 9 positions match TRBD2. Unmatched junction bases numbered 12, after V lost 8 bases and J lost 7 bases. The CDR3 totals 15 residues. Germline CDR1 is MNHEY and CDR2 is SVGAGI. The CDR3, as DNA: TGTGCCAGCCGAGTTGGGACTAGCCTCGGGAATGAGCAGTTCTTC. Protein sequence: CASRVGTSLGNEQFF.

The rearrangement links TRBV28 to TRBJ2-1; D not certain. The germline CDR1 and CDR2 sequences are MDHEN and SYDVKM. The CDR3 covers 14 residues. V was pared by 4 bases and J by 9 bases, with 16 bases between. The CDR3 sequence is CASSSPRQPSEQFF. CDR3 coding DNA: TGTGCCAGCAGTTCCCCCCGACAACCCAGTGAGCAGTTCTTC.

The chain has TRBV7-2 and TRBJ1-1; D is undetermined. The V end was cut by 3 bases, the J end by 0 bases, with 11 bases between. The CDR3 is 15 amino acids. Germline loops: CDR1 SGHTA, CDR2 FQGNSA. Written as DNA, the CDR3 is TGTGCCAGCAGCTTCAGCGCCCAGGTGAACACTGAAGCTTTCTTT. Amino acids: CASSFSAQVNTEAFF.

This chain links TRBV12-3 or TRBV12-4 with TRBJ1-2; no definite D call. The V end lost 5 bases, the J end lost 4 bases, and 11 bases lay between the germline ends. This CDR3 is 13 amino acids long. The CDR3 DNA reads TGTGCCAGCAGTGCCTTACCGGGCTATGGCTACACCTTC. It encodes CASSALPGYGYTF.

The chain joins TRBV24-1 to TRBJ2-7; D is unclear. In germline, CDR1 is KGHDR, CDR2 SFDVKD. The CDR3 has 15 amino acids. V shed 2 bases and J shed 0 bases, with 10 bases lying between them. The CDR3 is CATSDSSANSYEQYF. The CDR3 DNA reads TGTGCCACCAGTGATTCATCGGCCAACTCCTACGAGCAGTACTTC.

The V call is TRBV6-1, the J call TRBJ2-7; 10 positions agree with TRBD2. The CDR3 length is 13 residues. Germline CDR1 reads MNHNS; CDR2 reads SASEGT. The V and J ends lost 3 bases and 7 bases, in that order; junction bases with no gene match: 3. CDR3 protein: CASSDTSGTEQYF. The CDR3 DNA reads TGTGCCAGCAGTGATACTAGCGGGACGGAGCAGTACTTC.

The rearrangement uses TRBV6-1 and TRBJ1-3; possible D gene TRBD1, 5 bases. The CDR3 is made up of 16 amino acids. Trimming took 4 bases from V and 2 from J, leaving 15 bases between them. Germline CDR1 and CDR2: MNHNS and SASEGT. Here the CDR3 reads CASSAGAGYPGNTIYF. In nucleotides, the CDR3 is TGTGCCAGCAGTGCCGGGGCAGGGTACCCTGGAAACACCATATATTTT.

The rearrangement uses TRBV5-6 and TRBJ2-7; 8 bases line up with TRBD1. The CDR3 runs to 15 residues. The germline V gene encodes CDR1 SGHDT and CDR2 YYEEEE. Trimming cost V 4 bases and J 2 bases; bases outside gene matches: 8. The CDR3 bases are TGTGCCAGCAGCCTACAGGGGGTCCCCCCCTACGAGCAGTACTTC. Amino acids: CASSLQGVPPYEQYF.

The chain combines TRBV5-1 with TRBJ1-2, with TRBD1 identical over 10 bases. The ends lost 0 bases at V and 4 bases at J; junction bases unmatched: 9. This CDR3 has 17 residues. Germline CDR1 and CDR2: SGHRS and YFSETQ. Here the CDR3 reads CASSLDRTGGWSYGYTF. In nucleotides, the CDR3 is TGCGCCAGCAGCTTGGACAGGACAGGGGGTTGGAGCTATGGCTACACCTTC.